These T cell receptor beta chains were read from a single sample in a study of regulatory T cells in long-lasting Graves disease. MiXCR, applied by TCRdb to the multiplex PCR reads, yields one record per CDR3 protein. The table lists about 240,000 distinct CDR3 sequences, around 21% of them singletons. The source material was peripheral blood mononuclear cells (PBMCs), sampled at new diagnosis, from a patient treated with antithyroid drugs. The receptors were gathered from a female donor with Graves disease. The CDR3 runs from the conserved cysteine through the conserved F or W. A D gene is named only where the DNA matches it firmly. Rows give clone size only sometimes, using once, few, many, or a class for an expanded clone.

clone_size,j_call,d_call,v_call,cdr3_length,cdr3_nt,cdr3_aa
many,TRBJ2-1,TRBD2,TRBV20-1,13,TGCAGTGCTAGGCCTACTAGCGGCATAAAGCAGTTCTTC,CSARPTSGIKQFF
many,TRBJ1-5,NA,TRBV28,14,TGTGCCAGCTTTCCCTGGACGAGGAATCAGCCCCAGCATTTT,CASFPWTRNQPQHF
few,TRBJ2-5,TRBD2,TRBV9,15,TGTGCCAGCAGCGTAGAACTAGCGGAGCAAGAGACCCAGTACTTC,CASSVELAEQETQYF
many,TRBJ2-1,NA,TRBV27,14,TGTGCCAGCAGTTTGAGGGGGAGGTTCTATGAGCAGTTCTTC,CASSLRGRFYEQFF
many,TRBJ2-5,TRBD1,TRBV12-3/TRBV12-4,14,TGTGCCAGCAGCCCAGGACAGGGAGAGGAGACCCAGTACTTC,CASSPGQGEETQYF
NA,TRBJ1-6,NA,TRBV28,16,TGTGCCAGCACGGGTAGGGGGAGCTCCTATAATTCACCCCTCCACTTT,CASTGRGSSYNSPLHF
many,TRBJ2-3,TRBD1,TRBV19,13,TGTGCCAGGCGACAGGGAAAGACAGATACGCAGTATTTT,CARRQGKTDTQYF
many,TRBJ1-3,NA,TRBV7-3,14,TGTGCCAGCAGCTTAACAGGGACTGGAAACACCATATATTTT,CASSLTGTGNTIYF
many,TRBJ1-1,NA,TRBV7-8,14,TGTGCCAGCAGCTTTGATTGGTCGAACACTGAAGCTTTCTTT,CASSFDWSNTEAFF
many,TRBJ2-7,NA,TRBV6-2/TRBV6-3,12,TGTGCCAGCAGTCCCGGGTATGGCGAGCAGTACTTC,CASSPGYGEQYF
many,TRBJ2-1,TRBD2,TRBV12-3/TRBV12-4,17,TGTGCCAGCGCCTCCCCGAGGAGCGGGGTCTCCTACAATGAGCAGTTCTTC,CASASPRSGVSYNEQFF
many,TRBJ2-1,TRBD1,TRBV5-1,12,TGCGCCAGCAGCTTGGAACAGGGGTCGAGGTACTTC,CASSLEQGSRYF
NA,TRBJ1-1,TRBD1,TRBV7-9,15,TGTGCCAGCAGCCCGGCACAGGGGGCTACCACTGAAGCTTTCTTT,CASSPAQGATTEAFF
many,TRBJ2-2,NA,TRBV6-1,15,TGTGCCAGCAGTGGACAAGACAAATTTACCGGGGAGCTGTTTTTT,CASSGQDKFTGELFF
NA,TRBJ2-3,TRBD2,TRBV6-1,17,TGTGCCAGCGAGTGGGGGACTAGCGGGGGGGCCTTGGATACGCAGTATTTT,CASEWGTSGGALDTQYF
many,TRBJ2-5,TRBD1,TRBV29-1,13,TGCAGCGTCGGGGCAGGGGGTATGGAGACCCAGTACTTC,CSVGAGGMETQYF
many,TRBJ1-5,TRBD1,TRBV5-1,15,TGCGCCAGCAGCCCGGGCCACAGGGGGCATCAGCCCCAGCATTTT,CASSPGHRGHQPQHF
few,TRBJ1-2,NA,TRBV4-2,14,TGTGCCAGCAGCCAAGGGGGGGGGTTTTATGGCTACACCTTC,CASSQGGGFYGYTF
NA,TRBJ1-4,TRBD1,TRBV7-9,15,TGTGCCAGCAGCACTCAAGACAGGGTATATGGAAAACTGTTTTTT,CASSTQDRVYGKLFF
many,TRBJ2-7,NA,TRBV9,14,TGTGCCAGCAGCGTAGACCCAGAGACCTACGAGCAGTACTTC,CASSVDPETYEQYF
NA,TRBJ1-1,NA,TRBV19,15,TGTGCCAGTAGTATAGCCAGGGGAGGGAACACTGAAGCTGTCTTT,CASSIARGGNTEAVF
NA,TRBJ2-7,NA,TRBV4-1,13,TGCGCCAGCAGTCATAACCGGGAGAAGGAGCAGTACTTC,CASSHNREKEQYF
many,TRBJ1-5,NA,TRBV28,16,TGTGCCAGCAGTTCCCCGGGGAGGACCGGCAATCAGCCCCAGCATTTT,CASSSPGRTGNQPQHF
many,TRBJ1-6,NA,TRBV6-2/TRBV6-3,14,TGTGCCAGCAGTTACGCGGCGGAGAGATCACCCCTCCACTTT,CASSYAAERSPLHF
NA,TRBJ2-7,NA,TRBV20-1,14,TGCAGTGCTAGAGATGGGGCAGGGGACTACGAGCAGTACTTC,CSARDGAGDYEQYF
many,TRBJ1-2,NA,TRBV10-1,13,TGCGCCAGCAGCGCAGGACGACCGGATGGCTACACCTTC,CASSAGRPDGYTF
many,TRBJ1-5,NA,TRBV20-1,14,TGCAGTGCTCCGAGGGGGTCAAGCAATCAGCCCCAGCATTTT,CSAPRGSSNQPQHF
few,TRBJ2-1,TRBD2,TRBV20-1,13,TGCAGTGCTAGAGTGACTAGCGGGAGTCAGCAGTTCTTC,CSARVTSGSQQFF
once,TRBJ2-1,TRBD2,TRBV20-1,15,TGCAGTGCCCAGACCGGGACTAGCCCTCGCAATGAGCAGTTCTTC,CSAQTGTSPRNEQFF
many,TRBJ2-7,TRBD1,TRBV28,15,TGTGCCAGCAGTTTAGGTGGGACAGGGTACTACGAGCAGTACTTC,CASSLGGTGYYEQYF
many,TRBJ2-3,TRBD1,TRBV3-1,14,TGTGCCAGTAAGACAGGGGGCGCTTCAGATACGCAGTATTTT,CASKTGGASDTQYF
NA,TRBJ1-3,NA,TRBV9,14,TGTGCCAGCAGCGGGTTTCGCTCTGGAAACACCATATATTTT,CASSGFRSGNTIYF
many,TRBJ2-5,TRBD2,TRBV7-9,17,TGTGCCAGCAGCCGTGCCTCCGGACTAGCGGGGAAAGAGACCCAGTACTTC,CASSRASGLAGKETQYF
few,TRBJ2-3,NA,TRBV5-5,13,TGTGCCAGCAGTTCGGGGTACACAGATACGCAGTATTTT,CASSSGYTDTQYF
few,TRBJ2-1,TRBD2,TRBV5-4,16,TGTGCCAGCAGCCCCTCAACTAGCGGGAGAATCAATGAGCAGTTCTTC,CASSPSTSGRINEQFF
NA,TRBJ2-3,NA,TRBV6-2/TRBV6-3,14,TGTGCCAGCAGTTATAGCGGTAGCACAGATACGCAGTATTTT,CASSYSGSTDTQYF
medium-sized,TRBJ2-5,TRBD2,TRBV2,15,TGTGCCAGCAGCCCTCGACTAGCGGACCAAGAGACCCAGTACTTC,CASSPRLADQETQYF
many,TRBJ2-1,TRBD2,TRBV2,15,TGTGCCAGCAGTGACCCCGGGACTAGCTGGGATGAGCAGTTCTTC,CASSDPGTSWDEQFF
NA,TRBJ2-4,NA,TRBV5-1,12,TGCGCCAGCAGGGAGGGGGCGTACGAGCAGTATTTC,CASREGAYEQYF
many,TRBJ2-3,NA,TRBV14,17,TGTGCCAGCAGCCAAGACCAGCCTTCTTTTTCGGGAGATACGCAGTATTTT,CASSQDQPSFSGDTQYF
many,TRBJ1-2,NA,TRBV7-9,13,TGTGCCAGCAGTCGCGGACGCGAGGTGGGCTACACCTTC,CASSRGREVGYTF
once,TRBJ2-1,TRBD1,TRBV10-3,17,TGTGCCATCAGTGGGCGTCTTGGGACAGGGGAGGGCAATGAGCGGTTCTTC,CAISGRLGTGEGNERFF
many,TRBJ2-3,TRBD2,TRBV28,14,TGTGCCAGTGAGCGGGGGGGCCACCCAGATACGCAGTATTTT,CASERGGHPDTQYF
many,TRBJ2-1,NA,TRBV10-3,14,TGTGCCATCAGGGAAATAGCCGGCCACAATGAGCAGTTCTTC,CAIREIAGHNEQFF
many,TRBJ2-5,NA,TRBV28,12,NA,CASSFGAETQYF
NA,TRBJ1-3,NA,TRBV4-3,13,TGCGCCAGCAGCCAGTACTCTGGAAACACCATATATTTT,CASSQYSGNTIYF
NA,TRBJ2-5,TRBD2,TRBV28,15,TGTGCCAGCAGCTCCTTAGCGGGGGGGCCAGAGACCCAGTACTTC,CASSSLAGGPETQYF
many,TRBJ2-5,NA,TRBV6-5,14,TGTGCCAGCAGTTACTCGGCCCTCCCTATGACCCAGTACTTC,CASSYSALPMTQYF
NA,TRBJ2-7,NA,TRBV19,13,TGTGCCAGTAGTATTGGTGAGGGCTACGAGCAGTACTTC,CASSIGEGYEQYF
many,TRBJ2-1,NA,TRBV24-1,13,TGTGCCACCAGTGATTTGCCAGGCGATGAGCAGTTCTTC,CATSDLPGDEQFF
many,TRBJ2-1,TRBD2,TRBV5-1,17,TGTGCCAGCAGCCCCCGTGCTAGCGGGAGAGGAGGTGGTGAGCAGTTCTTC,CASSPRASGRGGGEQFF
many,TRBJ2-5,NA,TRBV11-3,13,TGTGCCAGCAGCCCTCGGGAGAAAGAGACCCAGTACTTC,CASSPREKETQYF
NA,TRBJ2-7,NA,TRBV19,15,TGTGCCAGTAGTATATCGGCAGAGAGCTCCTACGAGCAGTACTTC,CASSISAESSYEQYF
few,TRBJ2-5,NA,TRBV6-2/TRBV6-3,15,TGTGCCAGTACACAAGGTGCTGGGCCCCAAGAGACCCAGTACTTC,CASTQGAGPQETQYF
NA,TRBJ1-2,NA,TRBV27,14,TGTGCCAGCAGCCCTTTGGGGGGATACTATGGCTACACCTTC,CASSPLGGYYGYTF
few,TRBJ2-7,NA,TRBV15,17,TGTGTCACCAGCAGAGACGGGTTCGGGAGTGTTTCCTACGAGCAGTACTTC,CVTSRDGFGSVSYEQYF
many,TRBJ1-2,NA,TRBV12-3/TRBV12-4,13,TGTGCCAGCAGCCCGGGACAAGTCGTTGGCTACACCTTC,CASSPGQVVGYTF